The next 20 T cell receptor beta chains were all read from a single sample in a study of T cell repertoires in cytomegalovirus infection. Their target antigens are unknown. TCRdb called the reads again in MiXCR, with one record for every CDR3 protein. The sample shows a few hundred thousand distinct CDR3 sequences, around 20% of them seen only once. Specimen: cultured PBMCs, collected from culture after CMV antigen stimulation. These receptors originate from a human donor in good health (CMV status not recorded). Some clones in this sample may be carry-over from other donors' samples.

V gene TRBV24-1 combines with J gene TRBJ2-5; D might be TRBD1 (5 bases). Trimming shortened V by 6 bases and J by 2 bases, and 21 bases separated the two germline ends. Germline V lookup: CDR1 KGHDR, CDR2 SFDVKD. CDR3 length: 17 residues. The CDR3 DNA sequence: TGTGCCACCAGTTCGGCAGGGCTATCGGTGGATCAAGAGACCCAGTACTTC. Translating it yields CATSSAGLSVDQETQYF.

The rearrangement uses TRBV7-2 and TRBJ2-1; TRBD2 might be the D (7 bases). The CDR3 sequence is 15 residues long. The ends were cut back, 5 bases at V and 6 bases at J, with 17 bases in the middle. From germline, CDR1 is SGHTA and CDR2 FQGNSA. CDR3 amino acids: CASSIGGGPVNEQFF. CDR3 coding DNA: TGTGCCAGCAGCATAGGGGGAGGGCCGGTCAATGAGCAGTTCTTC.

This clonotype was detected ten times or more. The gene calls are TRBV7-2 and TRBJ2-5, with 10 bases identical to TRBD2. Trimming cost V 5 bases and J 5 bases; bases outside gene matches: 8. Germline assignment: CDR1 SGHTA and CDR2 FQGNSA. The CDR3 is 15 amino acids. The CDR3 loop is CASSGEAGGAETQYF. The DNA for the CDR3 is TGTGCCAGCAGCGGGGAAGCGGGAGGGGCCGAGACCCAGTACTTC.

This clonotype is judged medium-sized. This rearrangement joins TRBV7-6 to TRBJ2-1; D uncertain. Germline CDR1 reads SGHVS; CDR2 reads FNYEAQ. V lost 0 bases and J lost 8, with 8 bases in between. The CDR3 extends over 13 amino acids. CDR3 sequence reads: CASSLALLDEQFF. CDR3 DNA sequence: TGTGCCAGCAGCTTAGCTCTTCTCGATGAGCAGTTCTTC. Supplemented by reference TRBV7-6 and TRBJ2-1, the full variable domain reads GAGVSQSPRYKVTKRGQDVALRCDPISGHVSLYWYRQALGQGPEFLTYFNYEAQQDKSGLPNDRFSAERPEGSISTLTIQRTEQRDSAMYRCASSLALLDEQFFGPGTRLTVL.

In its sample, this clonotype ranks as medium-sized. The genes are TRBV7-2 and TRBJ2-1; TRBD2 aligns across 14 bases. From germline, CDR1 is SGHTA and CDR2 FQGNSA. V lost 5 bases to trimming and J lost 12 bases; unmatched junction nucleotides: 27. This CDR3 is built from 21 residues. The CDR3 here is CASSDRTGSLAETSGRARQFF. The CDR3 DNA sequence: TGTGCCAGCAGCGACCGGACAGGGAGCCTCGCCGAGACTAGCGGGAGGGCACGGCAGTTCTTC.

This clonotype was seen many times. The J gene is TRBJ2-5, the V gene TRBV6-1; D is undetermined. This CDR3 has 10 residues. Deletions cut 3 bases from V and 5 bases from J, with 1 base between. CDR1 is MNHNS, CDR2 SASEGT, per germline. The CDR3 loop reads CASSEETQYF. The CDR3 DNA follows: TGTGCCAGCAGTGAGGAGACCCAGTACTTC.

This clonotype has a handful of counts. The chain couples TRBV11-2 to TRBJ2-1; 8 bases match TRBD2. Germline-derived CDR1 and CDR2 are SGHAT and FQNNGV. This CDR3 has 15 residues. The J segment lost 7 bases and the V segment lost 4 bases, leaving 9 bases of the junction unmatched. CDR3 DNA sequence: TGTGCCAGCAGCTATAGCGGGAAGGTTAGGAATGAGCAGTTCTTC. Its protein product is CASSYSGKVRNEQFF.

In this sample, this clonotype turned up many times. This rearrangement joins TRBV7-2 to TRBJ2-5; D gene ambiguous. The CDR3 runs to 14 residues. Trimming removed 5 bases from V and 2 bases from J, with 12 bases in between. In germline, CDR1 is SGHTA, CDR2 FQGNSA. The CDR3: CASSQSRVQETQYF. Here the CDR3 DNA reads TGTGCCAGCAGCCAGTCTCGGGTACAAGAGACCCAGTACTTC.

In its sample, this clonotype was seen a few times. The rearrangement uses TRBV5-1 and TRBJ2-1; TRBD2 matches at 11 bases. CDR1 and CDR2 (germline): SGHRS, YFSETQ. V lost 2 bases to trimming and J lost 11 bases; unmatched junction nucleotides: 9. The CDR3 sequence is 15 residues long. The CDR3 nucleotides read TGCGCCAGCAGCTTAATTGGGACTAGCGGTGATAAGCAGTTCTTC. It specifies CASSLIGTSGDKQFF.

The sample holds a few counts of this clonotype. V gene TRBV2 combines with J gene TRBJ2-7; D possibly corresponds to TRBD2 (5 bases). The CDR3 runs 14 residues. Between the trimmed V and J ends, which lost 6 bases and 2 bases, there was a span of 14 bases. Germline CDR1 and CDR2: SNHLY and FYNNEI. CDR3 nucleotides: TGTGCCAGCAGAAAATACGACGGGGCCTACGAGCAGTACGTC. Residues: CASRKYDGAYEQYV.

This clonotype was picked up a small number of times. V gene TRBV7-9 combines with J gene TRBJ1-2; tentative D call: TRBD1 (5 bases). The germline CDR1 and CDR2 sequences are SEHNR and FQNEAQ (reference sequence). V lost 8 bases and J 2 bases, leaving 9 bases between the germline ends. The CDR3 loop spans 12 amino acids. The CDR3: CASWGQNYGYTF. The CDR3 DNA reads as TGTGCCAGCTGGGGCCAGAACTATGGCTACACCTTC.

The chain recombines TRBV19 with TRBJ2-2; a weak D match, TRBD1 (5 bases). V shed 3 bases and J shed 1 base, with 12 bases lying between them. This CDR3 contains 16 residues. Looked up from germline, CDR1 is LNHDA and CDR2 is SQIVND (reference sequence). CDR3 sequence: CASSIGRGLNTGELFF. The CDR3 DNA is TGTGCCAGTAGTATTGGTAGGGGTTTGAACACCGGGGAGCTGTTTTTT.

This clonotype was picked up many times. V is TRBV6-2 or TRBV6-3 and J is TRBJ2-1; D perhaps matches TRBD2 (5 bases). V lost 7 bases to trimming and J lost 7 bases, with 17 bases between them. Germline V gene lookup returns CDR1 MNHEY and CDR2 SVGEGT. CDR3 length: 14 amino acids. The DNA for the CDR3 is TGTGCCAGCAACGGACTCGGGGAAGTGAATGAGCAGTTCTTC. This sequence encodes CASNGLGEVNEQFF.

This clonotype occurred a few times. The rearrangement uses TRBV11-2 and TRBJ1-1; D call uncertain. The V gene's germline CDR1 is SGHAT and CDR2 FQNNGV. This CDR3 spans 16 amino acids. Trimming removed 2 bases from V and 5 bases from J, with 18 bases in between. The CDR3 protein is CASSLLSAPGKTEAFF. The CDR3 coding sequence is TGTGCCAGCAGCTTATTATCTGCGCCGGGAAAGACTGAAGCTTTCTTT.

The J gene is TRBJ1-5, the V gene TRBV10-3, with a tentative D call TRBD1 (5 bases). The CDR3 is made up of 16 amino acids. The V end was cut by 0 bases, the J end by 0 bases, with 9 bases between. Germline V CDR1 and CDR2: ENHRY, SYGVKD. The CDR3 reads CAISESGAYSNQPQHF. CDR3 nucleotides: TGTGCCATCAGTGAGTCTGGGGCTTATAGCAATCAGCCCCAGCATTTT.

This clonotype was detected only a few times. The rearrangement links TRBV6-1 to TRBJ1-3; weak D call: TRBD1 (5 bases). V lost 8 bases to trimming and J lost 2 bases, with 13 bases between them. Germline loops: CDR1 MNHNS, CDR2 SASEGT. This CDR3 contains 14 residues. CDR3 in amino acids: CASVVGRPGNTIYF. CDR3 coding DNA: TGTGCCAGCGTGGTGGGACGACCTGGAAACACCATATATTTT.

This clonotype was recorded a few times. This chain connects TRBV5-1 to TRBJ2-1, with 10 nucleotides matching TRBD2. The length of the CDR3 is 15 residues. Germline V lookup: CDR1 SGHRS, CDR2 YFSETQ. V was pared by 0 bases and J by 6 bases, with 3 bases of the junction left unmatched. This chain's CDR3 is CASSLDVAGGNEQFF. The CDR3 DNA sequence: TGCGCCAGCAGCTTGGATGTAGCGGGAGGCAATGAGCAGTTCTTC.

This clonotype showed up many times. The chain recombines TRBV15 with TRBJ1-3; TRBD1 matches 7 bases. This CDR3 has 15 residues. The V gene's germline CDR1 is LNHNV and CDR2 YYDKDF (reference sequence). The J segment lost 2 bases and the V segment lost 2 bases, leaving 3 bases of the junction unmatched. The CDR3 loop is CATSRLGGTGNTIYF. In nucleotides, the CDR3 is TGTGCCACCAGCAGACTAGGGGGCACTGGAAACACCATATATTTT.

This clonotype was seen repeatedly, ten times or more. V and J are TRBV6-1 and TRBJ1-5; D may be TRBD1 (5 bases). Germline V gene sequence: CDR1 MNHNS, CDR2 SASEGT. V shed 7 bases and J shed 4 bases, with 11 bases lying between them. CDR3 length: 13 residues. The CDR3 protein is CASIERTNQPQHF. As DNA, the CDR3 is TGTGCCAGCATCGAGCGGACAAATCAGCCCCAGCATTTT.

This clonotype was seen ten or more times. This chain uses TRBV7-2 with TRBJ2-5, with 7 bases lining up with TRBD1. Germline V gives CDR1 SGHTA, CDR2 FQGNSA. With V trimmed by 5 bases and J by 1 base, 1 base remained unmatched. This CDR3 contains 13 residues. The CDR3 DNA reads TGTGCCAGCAGCCGGGACAGCCAAGAGACCCAGTACTTC. The encoded protein is CASSRDSQETQYF.